Described below is a single TCR beta chain sequence and its context. As originally analysed: Using reference gene primer amplification, nucleated cell counts were estimated. Sequencing used immunoSEQ multiplex PCR; TCRdb keeps in-frame clones, though not all of them. For V, J and clone size, that table is used; D and trimming come from the DNA. The data hold approximately 130,000 clones, with approximately 77% observed a single time. V was shortened by 5 bases and J by 6 bases, with 11 bases between the two germline ends. The CDR3 consists of 13 residues. Germline lookup yields CDR1 ENHRY and CDR2 SYGVKD. This specimen comes from a study of blood T cell repertoires in COVID-19. Study context: The United States, Italy and Spain were the sources of the acute and convalescent COVID-19 samples. T cells, B-cell-depleted T cells, or PBMCs supplied cDNA or gDNA.

The chain uses TRBV10-3 and TRBJ1-5; possible D gene TRBD1, 6 bases. The specimen was peripheral blood. The origin of this receptor is an elderly man with acute or convalescent COVID-19. The CDR3 nucleotides are TGTGCCATCAGTAGGGACATAACTCAGCCCCAGCATTTT. It specifies CAISRDITQPQHF.